This T cell receptor beta chain was captured by sequencing in a study of neurological immune-mediated disorders (dated by TCRdb to between 2018 and 2021). With regard to the full study: Among the approximately 34 multiple sclerosis patients, relapsing-remitting MS accounted for about 31 and secondary progressive MS accounted for 3. The study compared peripheral blood TCR-beta repertoires of HTLV-I-associated myelopathy (HAM/TSP) patients, multiple sclerosis patients and healthy controls using UMI-based sequencing. Longitudinal samples, technical triplicates and paired sorted CD4+ and CD8+ T-cell subsets, alongside PBMC samples, were included among the roughly 98 TCR-beta libraries. The cohort included 60 to 75 subjects: 14 with HAM/TSP, around 34 with multiple sclerosis, and about 20 healthy controls. Study-wide conclusions, independent of this receptor: Phylogenetic analysis grouped repertoires from 18 of 34 MS patients into a cluster of related CDR3 sequences, suggesting a possible repertoire-level signature. TCR clonal expansion was highest in HAM/TSP patients and lowest in MS patients, with MS patients falling below even healthy controls. Across subjects, expanded clones never shared an identical CDR3 amino acid sequence, which suggests that the TCR-beta repertoires in every group were private. The MS cluster showed no association with clinical or MRI features, and the authors stated that larger cohorts are needed.

Unsorted PBMC libraries were generated from 2 million PBMCs stored in RNAlater at -80 °C until RNA extraction. The multiple sclerosis patients were enrolled in a US clinical protocol that used magnetic resonance imaging to evaluate disease progression. Peripheral blood was subjected to Ficoll-Hypaque density gradient centrifugation to isolate PBMCs, which were then cryopreserved in liquid nitrogen. Only a few counts were recorded for this clonotype. This clone's antigen is unknown. The sample holds no much larger clone one base away, and base qualities are not on file. V is pruned by 5 bases and J by 8 bases, leaving 8 bases of the junction without a gene match. The CDR3 runs 13 amino acids, cysteine and phenylalanine included. Only the CDR3 part of the read is kept: 39 bases, read in frame from the first base. CDR1 and CDR2 are drawn from the germline V gene: SGHTA, FQGNSA. cDNA synthesis used template-switch 5'RACE with a primer carrying a 10-nucleotide random unique molecular identifier tagging each TCR transcript. Over 190 million TCR-beta sequences, covering 15-18 subjects, were produced in each sequencing run. Total RNA was extracted with the RNeasy kit. TCR-beta VDJ regions were amplified with primers for the TCR constant region and the 5'RACE anchor, using the KAPA Real-time Library Amplification kit. Sample indexes and Illumina adaptors were added in a first PCR, after which library yield was increased in a second PCR. After Ampure bead purification, the roughly 650 bp TCR product was size-selected on a 2% E-gel SizeSelection system. Before pooling, library quality was checked on a Bioanalyzer, concentration was measured with Qubit, and libraries were quantified with the Kapa Library Quantification kit. Libraries were sequenced paired-end 2 x 150 bp on an Illumina HiSeq 2500. To increase sequence diversity, roughly 24-31% phiX was spiked into each library pool. The source study handled its data this way. The quality-filtered reads were processed with the UMI-based MiGEC pipeline, whose error correction step removed more than 80% of the raw TCR sequences. IMGT germline references were used for alignment of VDJ genes, and clonotypes were defined by a unique CDR3 amino acid sequence together with V-J genes. Clonal expansion, Shannon diversity and CDR3 relatedness (CalcPairwiseDistances, ClusterSamples) were evaluated with VDJtools, and phylogenetic trees were built with CLCbio workbench. Clones with at least 8 unique UMIs were defined as expanded, with this threshold being based on coefficient-of-variation modelling across technical triplicates. The public reads were reanalyzed by TCRdb: fastp trimming at Q25, MiXCR alignment, in-frame beta chains only. A single entry per CDR3 protein holds the most common genes and DNA from its merged rows. What appears here as the V and J calls and clone size reflects TCRdb's work, not the paper's. Recorded for this sample are 90,000 to 150,000 distinct CDR3 sequences; roughly 3.2% of them occurred a single time. Around 1.4% of the sample lies in the top ten.

This sequence originates from a woman in her 30s with multiple sclerosis. Sequencing was done on a sample of PBMCs. The rearranged chain carries TRBV7-2 and TRBJ1-2; 7 junctional bases match TRBD1. CDR3 sequence: CASSQQGNGGYTF. The nucleotide sequence reads TGTGCCAGCAGCCAACAGGGGAACGGGGGCTACACCTTC.